Here is one T cell receptor (beta chain) with its context. In the study's own analysis: How many nucleated cells were present was estimated from reference gene primer amplification. Libraries were prepared by immunoSEQ multiplex PCR; TCRdb keeps only in-frame clonotypes and omits some of them. The DNA gave D and trimming, while V, J and clone size come from that table. The sample includes hundreds of thousands of clones, approximately 83% of them seen just once. V shed 2 bases and J shed 2 bases, with 9 bases lying between them. Germline-derived CDR1 and CDR2 are SNHLY and FYNNEI. The CDR3 length is 14 residues. This entry belongs to a study of blood T cell repertoires in COVID-19.

The rearrangement joins TRBV2 to TRBJ1-1; no definite D call. The clonotype comes from a woman aged 35 to 49 with active or convalescent COVID-19. The sample comprised peripheral blood. In DNA, the CDR3 is TGTGCCAGCAGTGAAATCGTCTCCAACACTGAAGCTTTCTTT. The encoded protein is CASSEIVSNTEAFF.